This T cell receptor (beta chain) was observed in a study of shared clonotypes between healthy human individuals. Profiled with immunoSEQ multiplex PCR; TCRdb holds only in-frame clones, not every one. The data contain about 320,000 clones, about nine tenths of them singletons. The CD8 memory sample joined CD45RO+ cells and CCR7-negative CD45RA+ cells. Trimming removed 1 base at V and 5 bases at J, with 10 bases between. Per germline, CDR1 SGHRS and CDR2 YFSETQ. The CDR3 is made up of 13 amino acids. Material for sequencing was memory CD8+ T cells sorted from blood. As for subset: CD45RO+ cells pooled with CCR7-negative TemRA cells. This rearrangement joins TRBV5-1 to TRBJ2-7; D remains unclear. This TCR came from a young man in good health. The CDR3 loop reads CASSLWVDNEQYF. The CDR3 DNA follows: TGCGCCAGCAGCTTGTGGGTCGACAACGAGCAGTACTTC. The variable domain in full, completed from reference TRBV5-1 and TRBJ2-7, reads KAGVTQTPRYLIKTRGQQVTLSCSPISGHRSVSWYQQTPGQGLQFLFEYFSETQRNKGNFPGRFSGRQFSNSRSEMNVSTLELGDSALYLCASSLWVDNEQYFGPGTRLTVT.